This T cell receptor (beta chain) was identified in a study of CD8+ T cells in alopecia areata. As for the study in general: Affected scalp percentage set treated patients' severity scores.

RNA was extracted and reverse transcribed into cDNA as the sequencing template. The protocol was immunoSEQ multiplex PCR, while the TCRdb copy is restricted to in-frame clones and leaves out a portion. The sample shows about 190,000 clones, approximately 60% of them seen only once. Treatment of the sample: oral pan-JAK inhibitor, 5-10 mg twice daily. In regard to this clone: Antigen: not known.

Overall study results and limits: Clonality exceeded that of normal scalp in lesional scalp, most notably in alopecia totalis/universalis.

The starting material was CD4+ T cells sorted from blood, obtained at week 4, from a patient treated with tofacitinib. This sequence originates from a human donor with alopecia areata.

Here the CDR3 DNA reads TGCAGCGTGGAGGTCAGGGCCCACGAGCAGTACTTC. This encodes CSVEVRAHEQYF. The rearrangement uses TRBV29-1 and TRBJ2-7; tentatively, D is TRBD1 or TRBD2 (5 bases each). Germline V gene sequence: CDR1 SQVTM, CDR2 ANQGSEA. CDR3 size: 12 residues. V dropped 6 bases and J dropped 5 bases, with 14 bases sitting between them.